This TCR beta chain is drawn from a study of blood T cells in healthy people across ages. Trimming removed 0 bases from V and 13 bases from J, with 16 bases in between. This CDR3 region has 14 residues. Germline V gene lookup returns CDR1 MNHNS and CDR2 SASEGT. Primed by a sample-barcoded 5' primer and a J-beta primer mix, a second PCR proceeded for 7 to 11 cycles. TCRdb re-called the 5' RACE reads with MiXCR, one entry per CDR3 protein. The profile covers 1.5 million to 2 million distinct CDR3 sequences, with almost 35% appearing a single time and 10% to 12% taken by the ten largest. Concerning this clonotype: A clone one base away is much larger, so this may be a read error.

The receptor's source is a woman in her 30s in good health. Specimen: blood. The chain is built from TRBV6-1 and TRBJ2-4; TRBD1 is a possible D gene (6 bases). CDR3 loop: CASSEATGRNGQYF. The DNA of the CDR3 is TGTGCCAGCAGTGAAGCGACAGGTCGGAACGGGCAGTACTTC.